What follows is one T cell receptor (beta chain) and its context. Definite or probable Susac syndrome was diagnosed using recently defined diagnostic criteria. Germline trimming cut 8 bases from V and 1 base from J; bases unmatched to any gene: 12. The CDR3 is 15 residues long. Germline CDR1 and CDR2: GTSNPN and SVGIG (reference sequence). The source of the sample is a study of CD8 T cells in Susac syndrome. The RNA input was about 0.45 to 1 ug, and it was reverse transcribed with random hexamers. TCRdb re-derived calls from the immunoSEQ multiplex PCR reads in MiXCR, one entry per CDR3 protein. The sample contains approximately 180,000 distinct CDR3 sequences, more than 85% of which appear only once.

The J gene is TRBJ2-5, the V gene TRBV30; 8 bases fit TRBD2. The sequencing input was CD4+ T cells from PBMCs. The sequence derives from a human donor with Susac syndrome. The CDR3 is CAGQRGTTIQETQYF. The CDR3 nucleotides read TGTGCCGGGCAGCGGGGGACCACTATCCAAGAGACCCAGTACTTC.